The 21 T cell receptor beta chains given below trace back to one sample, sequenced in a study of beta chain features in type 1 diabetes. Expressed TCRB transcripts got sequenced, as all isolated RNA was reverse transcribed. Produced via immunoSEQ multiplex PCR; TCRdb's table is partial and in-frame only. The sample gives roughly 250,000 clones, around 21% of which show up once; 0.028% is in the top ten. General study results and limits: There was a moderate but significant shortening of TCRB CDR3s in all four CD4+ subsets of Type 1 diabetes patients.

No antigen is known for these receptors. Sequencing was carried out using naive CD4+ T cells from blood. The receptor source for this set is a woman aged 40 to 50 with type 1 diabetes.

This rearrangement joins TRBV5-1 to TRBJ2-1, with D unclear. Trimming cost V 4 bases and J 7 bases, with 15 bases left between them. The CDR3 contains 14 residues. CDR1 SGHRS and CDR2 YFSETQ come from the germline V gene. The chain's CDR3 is CASSRPPGDNEQFF. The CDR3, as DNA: TGCGCCAGCAGCCGACCCCCAGGCGATAATGAGCAGTTCTTC. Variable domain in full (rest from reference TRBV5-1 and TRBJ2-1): KAGVTQTPRYLIKTRGQQVTLSCSPISGHRSVSWYQQTPGQGLQFLFEYFSETQRNKGNFPGRFSGRQFSNSRSEMNVSTLELGDSALYLCASSRPPGDNEQFFGPGTRLTVL.

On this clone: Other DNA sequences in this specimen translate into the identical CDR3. CDR3 amino acids: CASSFGADTQYF. CDR3 DNA: TGCGCCAGCAGCTTCGGGGCAGATACGCAGTATTTT. This rearrangement joins TRBV5-1 to TRBJ2-3; tentatively, D is TRBD2 (5 bases). CDR3 length: 12 residues. V gave up 2 bases and J gave up 4 bases, with 5 bases separating them. Germline V lookup: CDR1 SGHRS, CDR2 YFSETQ. The whole variable domain, filled in from reference TRBV5-1 and TRBJ2-3, reads KAGVTQTPRYLIKTRGQQVTLSCSPISGHRSVSWYQQTPGQGLQFLFEYFSETQRNKGNFPGRFSGRQFSNSRSEMNVSTLELGDSALYLCASSFGADTQYFGPGTRLTVL.

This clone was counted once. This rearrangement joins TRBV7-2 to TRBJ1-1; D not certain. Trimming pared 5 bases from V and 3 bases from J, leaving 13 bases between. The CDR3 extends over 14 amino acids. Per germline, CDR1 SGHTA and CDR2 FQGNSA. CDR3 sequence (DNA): TGTGCCAGCAGCCCACGGACGGGAGACACTGAAGCTTTCTTT. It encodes CASSPRTGDTEAFF. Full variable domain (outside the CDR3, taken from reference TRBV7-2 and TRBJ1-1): GAGVSQSPSNKVTEKGKDVELRCDPISGHTALYWYRQSLGQGLEFLIYFQGNSAPDKSGLPSDRFSAERTGGSVSTLTIQRTQQEDSAVYLCASSPRTGDTEAFFGQGTRLTVV.

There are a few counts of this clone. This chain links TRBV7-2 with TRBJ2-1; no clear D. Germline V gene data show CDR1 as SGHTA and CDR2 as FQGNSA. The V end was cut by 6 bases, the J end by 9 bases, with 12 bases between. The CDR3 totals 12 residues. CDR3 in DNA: TGTGCCAGCAGTCGAGTCGGAGCTGAGCAGTTCTTC. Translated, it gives CASSRVGAEQFF.

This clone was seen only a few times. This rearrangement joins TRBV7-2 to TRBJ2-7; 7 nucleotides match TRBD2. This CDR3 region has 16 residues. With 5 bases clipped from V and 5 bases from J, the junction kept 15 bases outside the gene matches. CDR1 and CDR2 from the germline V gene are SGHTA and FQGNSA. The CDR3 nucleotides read TGTGCCAGCAGCCGAGAGGCCGGGAGGCCTAGGAACGAGCAGTACTTC. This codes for CASSREAGRPRNEQYF.

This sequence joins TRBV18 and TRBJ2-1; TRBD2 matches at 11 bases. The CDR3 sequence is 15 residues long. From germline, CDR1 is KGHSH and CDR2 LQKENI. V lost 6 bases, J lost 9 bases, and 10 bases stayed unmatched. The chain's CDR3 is CASSPLAGGWGEQFF. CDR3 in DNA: TGTGCCAGCTCCCCCCTAGCGGGAGGCTGGGGTGAGCAGTTCTTC.

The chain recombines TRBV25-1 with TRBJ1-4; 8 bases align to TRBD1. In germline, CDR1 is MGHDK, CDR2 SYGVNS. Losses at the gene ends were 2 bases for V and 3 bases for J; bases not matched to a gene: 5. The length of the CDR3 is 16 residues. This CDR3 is CASSEPRTGSNEKLFF. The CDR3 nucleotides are TGTGCCAGCAGTGAACCCCGGACAGGGTCTAATGAAAAACTGTTTTTT. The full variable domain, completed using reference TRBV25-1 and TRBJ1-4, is EADIYQTPRYLVIGTGKKITLECSQTMGHDKMYWYQQDPGMELHLIHYSYGVNSTEKGDLSSESTVSRIRTEHFPLTLESARPSHTSQYLCASSEPRTGSNEKLFFGSGTQLSVL.

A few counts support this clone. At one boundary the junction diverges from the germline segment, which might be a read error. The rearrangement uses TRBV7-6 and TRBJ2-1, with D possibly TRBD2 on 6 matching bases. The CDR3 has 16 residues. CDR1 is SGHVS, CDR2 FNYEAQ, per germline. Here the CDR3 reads CASSLATREIYDEQFF. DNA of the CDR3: TGTGCCAGCAGCTTAGCGACACGGGAGATCTACGATGAGCAGTTCTTC.

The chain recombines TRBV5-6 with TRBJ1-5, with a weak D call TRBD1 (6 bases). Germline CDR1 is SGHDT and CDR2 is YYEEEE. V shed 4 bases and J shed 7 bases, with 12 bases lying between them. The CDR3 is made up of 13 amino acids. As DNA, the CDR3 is TGTGCCAGCAGCGGGGGCTCCGGGCAGCCCCAGCATTTT. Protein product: CASSGGSGQPQHF.

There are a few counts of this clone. The CDR3 is CSVGGTGLNVNTGELFF. CDR3 nucleotide sequence: TGCAGCGTTGGAGGGACAGGGTTAAACGTGAACACCGGGGAGCTGTTTTTT. The chain uses TRBV29-1 and TRBJ2-2, with 9 positions matching TRBD1. V was clipped by 4 bases and J by 1 base; unmatched bases: 10. The CDR3 loop spans 17 amino acids. Per the germline V gene, CDR1 is SQVTM and CDR2 is ANQGSEA.

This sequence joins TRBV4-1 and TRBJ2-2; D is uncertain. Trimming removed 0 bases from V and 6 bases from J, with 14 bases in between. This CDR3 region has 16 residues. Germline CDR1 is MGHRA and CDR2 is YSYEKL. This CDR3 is CASSQDPGKVAGELFF. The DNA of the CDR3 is TGCGCCAGCAGCCAAGATCCAGGCAAAGTTGCCGGGGAGCTGTTTTTT.

The CDR3 region is CASSFGGGTGELFF. The CDR3, as DNA: TGTGCCAGCAGCTTTGGCGGGGGCACCGGGGAGCTGTTTTTT. The genes are TRBV7-2 and TRBJ2-2; 7 bases fit TRBD2. The CDR3 has 14 residues. V was pared by 3 bases and J by 4 bases, with 2 bases of the junction left unmatched. Germline V gene data show CDR1 as SGHTA and CDR2 as FQGNSA.

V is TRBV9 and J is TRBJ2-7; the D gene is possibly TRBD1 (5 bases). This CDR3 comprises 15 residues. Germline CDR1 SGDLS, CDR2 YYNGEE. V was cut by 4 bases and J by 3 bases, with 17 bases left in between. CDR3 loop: CASSPQEGASYEQYF. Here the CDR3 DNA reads TGTGCCAGCAGCCCGCAAGAAGGGGCAAGCTACGAGCAGTACTTC.

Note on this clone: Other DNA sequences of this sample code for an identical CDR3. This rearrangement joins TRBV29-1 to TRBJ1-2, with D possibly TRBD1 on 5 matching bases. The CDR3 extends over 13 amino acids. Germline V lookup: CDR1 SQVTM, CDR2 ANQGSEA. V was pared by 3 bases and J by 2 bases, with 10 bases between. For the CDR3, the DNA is TGCAGCGTTGATCCTCAGGGAAACTATGGCTACACCTTC. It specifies CSVDPQGNYGYTF.

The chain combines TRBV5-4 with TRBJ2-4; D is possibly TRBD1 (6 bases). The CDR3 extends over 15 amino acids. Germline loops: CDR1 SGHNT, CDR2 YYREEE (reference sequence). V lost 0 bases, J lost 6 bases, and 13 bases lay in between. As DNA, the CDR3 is TGTGCCAGCAGCTTGGATCAGGGGAAGGCAAACATTCAGTACTTC. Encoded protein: CASSLDQGKANIQYF.

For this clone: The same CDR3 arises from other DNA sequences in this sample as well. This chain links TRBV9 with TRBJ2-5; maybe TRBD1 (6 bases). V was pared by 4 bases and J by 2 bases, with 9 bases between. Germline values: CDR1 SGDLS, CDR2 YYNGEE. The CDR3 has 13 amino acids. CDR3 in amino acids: CASSTTGQETQYF. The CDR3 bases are TGTGCCAGCAGCACGACAGGACAAGAGACCCAGTACTTC.

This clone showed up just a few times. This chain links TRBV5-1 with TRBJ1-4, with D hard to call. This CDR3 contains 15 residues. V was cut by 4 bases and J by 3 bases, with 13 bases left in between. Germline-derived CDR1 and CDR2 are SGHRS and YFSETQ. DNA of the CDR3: TGCGCCAGCAGCGGGTCTCCTCAGGCTAATGAAAAACTGTTTTTT. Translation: CASSGSPQANEKLFF.

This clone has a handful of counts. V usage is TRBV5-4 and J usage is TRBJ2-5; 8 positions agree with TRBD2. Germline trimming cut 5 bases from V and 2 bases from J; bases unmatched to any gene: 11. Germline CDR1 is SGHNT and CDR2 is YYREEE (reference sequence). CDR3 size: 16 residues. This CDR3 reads CASRPGSGRVQETQYF. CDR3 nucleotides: TGTGCCAGCAGGCCAGGGAGCGGGAGAGTTCAAGAGACCCAGTACTTC.

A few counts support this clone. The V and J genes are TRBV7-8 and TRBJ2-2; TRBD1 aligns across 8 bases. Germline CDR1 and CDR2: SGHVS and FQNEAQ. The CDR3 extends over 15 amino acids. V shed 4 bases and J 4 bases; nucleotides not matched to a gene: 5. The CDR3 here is CASSSQGAGTGELFF. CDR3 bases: TGTGCCAGCAGCTCTCAGGGGGCGGGCACCGGGGAGCTGTTTTTT.

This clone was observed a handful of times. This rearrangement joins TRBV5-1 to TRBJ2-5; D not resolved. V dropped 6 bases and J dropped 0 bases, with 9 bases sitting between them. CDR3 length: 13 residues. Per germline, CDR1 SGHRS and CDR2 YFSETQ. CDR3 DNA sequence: TGCGCCAGCACAGACACCGACCAAGAGACCCAGTACTTC. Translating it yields CASTDTDQETQYF.

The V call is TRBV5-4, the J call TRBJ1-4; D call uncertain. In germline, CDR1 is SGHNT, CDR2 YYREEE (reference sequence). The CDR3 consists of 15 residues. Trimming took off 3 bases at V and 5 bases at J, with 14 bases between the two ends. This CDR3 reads CASSSQAEPNEKLFF. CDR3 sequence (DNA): TGTGCCAGCAGCTCCCAGGCAGAGCCAAATGAAAAACTGTTTTTT. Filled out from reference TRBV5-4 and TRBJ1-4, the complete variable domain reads ETGVTQSPTHLIKTRGQQVTLRCSSQSGHNTVSWYQQALGQGPQFIFQYYREEENGRGNFPPRFSGLQFPNYSSELNVNALELDDSALYLCASSSQAEPNEKLFFGSGTQLSVL.